This T cell receptor beta chain was sequenced during a study of T cell repertoires in cytomegalovirus infection. Overall study: CMV infection plus the matching HLA type was flagged by public TCR beta signatures. Regarding the study as a whole: CMV-specific TCR beta clonotypes restricted by HLA-C dominated the ex vivo response.

Comments on this clonotype: Its antigen is not identified.

One entry per CDR3 protein results from TCRdb running MiXCR on the reads. Here the sample spans about 500,000 distinct CDR3 sequences, around 30% being singletons. Sequenced material: cultured PBMCs, taken from culture after CMV antigen stimulation. The sequence came from a human donor in good health (CMV status not recorded). Some clones in this sample may be carry-over from other donors' samples.

The CDR3 loop reads CASKGTSEYHTGELFF. The CDR3 coding sequence is TGTGCCAGCAAGGGGACCTCGGAATACCACACCGGGGAGCTGTTTTTT. This sequence joins TRBV2 and TRBJ2-2; either TRBD1 or TRBD2 may supply D (5 bases each). There are 16 residues in the CDR3. Trimming cost V 7 bases and J 3 bases, with 18 bases left between them. Germline assignment: CDR1 SNHLY and CDR2 FYNNEI.